This T cell receptor beta chain was sequenced for a study of neurological immune-mediated disorders. Findings and caveats of the study: Private repertoires in all groups were suggested by the finding that expanded clones across subjects shared no CDR3 amino acid sequences.

The CDR3 extends over 15 amino acids. Per the germline V gene, CDR1 is DFQATT and CDR2 is SNEGSKA (reference sequence). The V end lost 3 bases, the J end lost 0 bases, and 13 bases lay between the germline ends. For the sorted libraries, about a million CD4+ or CD8+ T cells were used. This clonotype was detected ten times or more. Antigen specificity is unknown. A read error may explain this, as a much larger clone is one base away. Synthesis of cDNA was performed by 5'RACE using 10-nucleotide random UMIs. Each CDR3 protein gets one entry after TCRdb re-called the 5' RACE reads with MiXCR. Here the sample spans roughly 60,000 distinct CDR3 sequences, under 5% being singletons.

Sample: CD4+ T cells from blood. The genes are TRBV20-1 and TRBJ2-3; no firm D call. The clonotype originates from a woman aged 40-49 years with multiple sclerosis. The CDR3 loop is CSASQATSSTDTQYF. For the CDR3, the DNA is TGCAGTGCTAGCCAAGCGACATCTAGCACAGATACGCAGTATTTT.